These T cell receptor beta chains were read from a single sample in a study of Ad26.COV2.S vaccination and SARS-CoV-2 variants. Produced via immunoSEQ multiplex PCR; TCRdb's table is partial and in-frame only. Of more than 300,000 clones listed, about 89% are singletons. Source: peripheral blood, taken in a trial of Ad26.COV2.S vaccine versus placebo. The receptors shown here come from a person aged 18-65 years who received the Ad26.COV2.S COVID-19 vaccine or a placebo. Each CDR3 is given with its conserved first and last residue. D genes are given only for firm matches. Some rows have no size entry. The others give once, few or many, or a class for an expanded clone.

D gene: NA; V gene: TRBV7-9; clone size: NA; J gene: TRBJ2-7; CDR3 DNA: TGTGCCAGCAGCACTAGGGGGGCAGGGGGACAGCAATACGAGCAGTACTTC; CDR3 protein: CASSTRGAGGQQYEQYF
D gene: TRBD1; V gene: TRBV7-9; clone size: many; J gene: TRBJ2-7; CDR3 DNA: TGTGCCAGCAGCTTAGCGCGGACAGGCTCCTACGAGCAGTACTTC; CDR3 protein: CASSLARTGSYEQYF
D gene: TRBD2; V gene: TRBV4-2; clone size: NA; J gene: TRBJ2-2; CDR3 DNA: TGTGCCAGCAGCCAAGATCGTAGCGGGAGAGGTTCTAGGCCCGGGGAGCTGTTTTTT; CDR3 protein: CASSQDRSGRGSRPGELFF
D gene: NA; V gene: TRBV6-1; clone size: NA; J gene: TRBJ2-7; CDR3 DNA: TGTGCCAGCAGTGAGAGGGTGTCCTACGAGCAGTACTTC; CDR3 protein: CASSERVSYEQYF
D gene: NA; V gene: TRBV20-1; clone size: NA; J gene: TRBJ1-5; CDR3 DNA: TGCAGTGCTAGTTTGGGATATAGCAATCAGCCCCAGCATTTT; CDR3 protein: CSASLGYSNQPQHF
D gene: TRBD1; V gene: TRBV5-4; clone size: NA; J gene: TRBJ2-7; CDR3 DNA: TGTGCCAGCAGTCGGGACAGGGATTCCCACGAGCAGTACTTC; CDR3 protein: CASSRDRDSHEQYF
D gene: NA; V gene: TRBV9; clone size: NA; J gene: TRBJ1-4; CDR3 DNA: TGTGCCAGCAGCTCTAACCCAACTAATGAAAAACTGTTTTTT; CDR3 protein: CASSSNPTNEKLFF
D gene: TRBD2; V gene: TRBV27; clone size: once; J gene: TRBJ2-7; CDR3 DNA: TGTGCCAGCAGTTTAGGTAATAGCGGGTACGAGCAGTACTTC; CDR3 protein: CASSLGNSGYEQYF
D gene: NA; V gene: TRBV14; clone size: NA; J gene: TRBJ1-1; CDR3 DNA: TGTGCCAGCAGCCAAGAAACGAACACTGAAGCTTTCTTT; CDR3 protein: CASSQETNTEAFF
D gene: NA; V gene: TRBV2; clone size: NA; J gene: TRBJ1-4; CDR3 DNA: TGTGCCAGCAGTGAGAGGGGCCCTCGCGAAAAACTGTTTTTT; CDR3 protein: CASSERGPREKLFF
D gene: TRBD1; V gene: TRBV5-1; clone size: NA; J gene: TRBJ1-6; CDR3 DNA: TGCGCCAGCAGCGATGGACAGGGAGTCTCACCCCTCCACTTT; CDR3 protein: CASSDGQGVSPLHF
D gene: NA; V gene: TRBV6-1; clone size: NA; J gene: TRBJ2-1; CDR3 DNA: TGTGCCAGCAGTGAGGGAGAGGAGCAGTTCTTC; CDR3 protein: CASSEGEEQFF
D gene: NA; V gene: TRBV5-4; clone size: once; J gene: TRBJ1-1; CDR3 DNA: TGTGCCAGCAGCTTACCTCCGTACACTGAAGCTTTCTTT; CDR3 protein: CASSLPPYTEAFF
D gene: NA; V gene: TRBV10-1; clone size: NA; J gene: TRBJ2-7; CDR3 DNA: TGCGCCAGCAGTGAGAGACTTAGCTCCTACGAGCAGTACTTC; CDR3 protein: CASSERLSSYEQYF
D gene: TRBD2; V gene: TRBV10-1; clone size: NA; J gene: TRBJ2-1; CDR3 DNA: TGCGCCAGCAGTGAGCCAGGCGCGGGAGGGCCGGGTAATGAGCAGTTCTTC; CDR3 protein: CASSEPGAGGPGNEQFF
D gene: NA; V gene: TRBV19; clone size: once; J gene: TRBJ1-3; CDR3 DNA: TGTGCCAGTAGCCAAAAGTGGAGACAAACTGGAAACACCATATATTTT; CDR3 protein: CASSQKWRQTGNTIYF
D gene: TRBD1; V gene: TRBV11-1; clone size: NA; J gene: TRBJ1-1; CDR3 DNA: TGTGCCAGCAGCACGGACCGGGACAGGGGGCAAGCTTTCTTT; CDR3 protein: CASSTDRDRGQAFF
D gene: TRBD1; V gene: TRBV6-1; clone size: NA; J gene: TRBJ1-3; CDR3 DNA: TGTGCCAGCAGTGAACGCGGACAGGGCTCTGGAAACACCATATATTTT; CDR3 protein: CASSERGQGSGNTIYF
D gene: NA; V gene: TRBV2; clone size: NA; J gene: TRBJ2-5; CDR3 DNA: TGTGCCAGCAGTGAGGGCAGGTGGGAGACCCAGTACTTC; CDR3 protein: CASSEGRWETQYF
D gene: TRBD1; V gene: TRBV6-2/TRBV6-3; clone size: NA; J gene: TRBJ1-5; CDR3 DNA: TGTGCCAGCAGTTATACCGACCGGGACAGGGGACCTTATAGCAATCAGCCCCAGCATTTT; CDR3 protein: CASSYTDRDRGPYSNQPQHF
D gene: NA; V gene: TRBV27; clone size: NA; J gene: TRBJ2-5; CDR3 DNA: TGTGCCAGCAGTCCACAGGGTTGGGAGACCCAGTACTTC; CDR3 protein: CASSPQGWETQYF
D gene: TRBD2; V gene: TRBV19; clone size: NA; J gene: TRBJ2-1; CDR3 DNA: TGTGCCAGTAGTCGGGGAGCGGCGGGAGTTAGAAATAATGAGCAGTTCTTC; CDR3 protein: CASSRGAAGVRNNEQFF
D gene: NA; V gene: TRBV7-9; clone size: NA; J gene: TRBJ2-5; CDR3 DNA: TGTGCCAGCAGCTTAGTTGTACAGTCGGCTCGAGAGACCCAGTACTTC; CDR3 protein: CASSLVVQSARETQYF
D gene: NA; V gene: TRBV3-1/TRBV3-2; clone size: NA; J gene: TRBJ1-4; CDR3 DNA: TGTGCCAGCAGCCGCGTAGGGACTGGAGAAAAACTGTTTTTT; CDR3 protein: CASSRVGTGEKLFF
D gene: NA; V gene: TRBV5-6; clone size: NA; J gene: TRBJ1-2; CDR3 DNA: TGTGCCAGCAGCTTGGAAGTATACTATGGCTACACCTTC; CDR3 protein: CASSLEVYYGYTF
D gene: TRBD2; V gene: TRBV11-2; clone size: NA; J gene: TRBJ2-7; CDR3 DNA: TGTGCCAGCAGCTTACGGGTCCCCAGCGGGGGGGGCCACGAGCAGTACTTC; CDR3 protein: CASSLRVPSGGGHEQYF
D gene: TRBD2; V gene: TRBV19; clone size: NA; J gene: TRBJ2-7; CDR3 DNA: TGTGCCAGTAGTATCCCCGGGAGGGGGTACGAGCAGTACTTC; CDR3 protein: CASSIPGRGYEQYF
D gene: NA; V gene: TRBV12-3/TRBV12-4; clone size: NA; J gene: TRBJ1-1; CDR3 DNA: TGTGCCAGCACCCCGAGTTGGGTTACTGAAGCTTTCTTT; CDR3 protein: CASTPSWVTEAFF
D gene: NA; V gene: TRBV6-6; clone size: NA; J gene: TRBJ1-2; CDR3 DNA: TGTGCCAGCAGTTACGGGGGGGCGCGTCGAGGCTACACCTTC; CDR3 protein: CASSYGGARRGYTF
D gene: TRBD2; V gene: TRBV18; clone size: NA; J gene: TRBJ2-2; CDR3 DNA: TGTGCCAGCTCACCGTGGACTAGCGGGGGAGCCGGGGAGCTGTTTTTT; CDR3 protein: CASSPWTSGGAGELFF
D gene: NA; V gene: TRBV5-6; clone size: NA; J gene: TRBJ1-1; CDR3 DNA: TGTGCCAGCAGCTCAAGCATGAACACTGAAGCTTTCTTT; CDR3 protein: CASSSSMNTEAFF
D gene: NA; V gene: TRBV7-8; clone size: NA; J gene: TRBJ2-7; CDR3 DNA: TGTGCCAGCAGCTTAGTCGGCAGGGCCTACGAGCAGTACTTC; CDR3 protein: CASSLVGRAYEQYF
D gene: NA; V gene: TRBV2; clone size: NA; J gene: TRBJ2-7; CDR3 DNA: TGTGCCAGCAGTGAGGGACCTTATTCCTACGAGCAGTACTTC; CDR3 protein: CASSEGPYSYEQYF
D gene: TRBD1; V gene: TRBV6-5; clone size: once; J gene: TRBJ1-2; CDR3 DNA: TGTGCCAGCAGGTTACAGGGGGTTCAAGGCTACACCTTC; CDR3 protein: CASRLQGVQGYTF
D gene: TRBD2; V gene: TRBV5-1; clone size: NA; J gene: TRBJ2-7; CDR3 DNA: TGCGCCAGGCCGAAAAGCGACAGGAGCACTAGCGGGAGCTCCTACGAGCAGTACTTC; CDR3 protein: CARPKSDRSTSGSSYEQYF
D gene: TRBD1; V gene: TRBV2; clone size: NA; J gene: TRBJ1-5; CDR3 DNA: TGTGCCAGCAGTGACCTGCACAGGGGTAGTGATCAGCCCCAGCATTTT; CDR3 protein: CASSDLHRGSDQPQHF
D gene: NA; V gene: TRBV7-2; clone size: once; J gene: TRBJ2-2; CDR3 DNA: TGTGCCAGCAGCGGTCTAGTCGGGGACACCGGGGAGCTGTTTTTT; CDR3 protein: CASSGLVGDTGELFF
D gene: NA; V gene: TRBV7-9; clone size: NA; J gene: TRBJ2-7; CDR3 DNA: TGTGCCAGCAGCTCGAAAGAGTCCTACGAGCAGTACTTC; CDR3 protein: CASSSKESYEQYF
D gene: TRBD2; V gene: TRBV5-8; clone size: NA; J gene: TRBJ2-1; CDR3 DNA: TGTGCCAGCAGCTGGAGTAGCGGGAATGACGCCTACAATGAGCAGTTCTTC; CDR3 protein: CASSWSSGNDAYNEQFF
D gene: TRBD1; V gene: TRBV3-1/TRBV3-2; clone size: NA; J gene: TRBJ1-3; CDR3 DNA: TGTGCCAGCAGCCCGCCCGACAGGGGTAGGACCATATATTTT; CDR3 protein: CASSPPDRGRTIYF
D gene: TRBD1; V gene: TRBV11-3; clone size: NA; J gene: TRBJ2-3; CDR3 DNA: TGTGCCAGCAGCTTAACAGGGGCAGATACGCAGTATTTT; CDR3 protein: CASSLTGADTQYF
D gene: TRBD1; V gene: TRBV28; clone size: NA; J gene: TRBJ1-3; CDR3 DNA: TGTGCCAGCAGAGGGACAGCCGGAAACACCATATATTTT; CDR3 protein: CASRGTAGNTIYF
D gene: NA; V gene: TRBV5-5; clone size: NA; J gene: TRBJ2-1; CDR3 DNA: TGTGCCAGCAGCTATTATAGTGAGCAGTTCTTC; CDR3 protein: CASSYYSEQFF
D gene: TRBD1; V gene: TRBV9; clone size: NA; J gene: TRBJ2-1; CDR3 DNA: TGTGCCAGCAGCGTCGACAGGGGGCTGGACAATGAGCAGTTCTTC; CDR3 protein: CASSVDRGLDNEQFF
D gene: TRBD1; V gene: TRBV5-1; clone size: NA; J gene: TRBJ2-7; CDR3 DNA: TGCGCCAGCAGCTTTCGACAGGGGGCTTTCCACGAGCAGTACTTC; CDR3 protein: CASSFRQGAFHEQYF
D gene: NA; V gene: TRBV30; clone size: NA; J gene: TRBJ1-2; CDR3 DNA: TGTGCCTGGAGAGGCGGCAGGGGCTATGGCTACACCTTC; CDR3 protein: CAWRGGRGYGYTF
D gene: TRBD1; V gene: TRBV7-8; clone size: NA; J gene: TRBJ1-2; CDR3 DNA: TGTGCCAGCAGCTTATCACCGGGACAGGGAAACTATGGCTACACCTTC; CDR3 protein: CASSLSPGQGNYGYTF
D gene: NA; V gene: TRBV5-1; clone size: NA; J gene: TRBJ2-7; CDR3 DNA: TGCGCCAGCAGCAGGGATATCGTCTACGAGCAGTACTTC; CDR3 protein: CASSRDIVYEQYF